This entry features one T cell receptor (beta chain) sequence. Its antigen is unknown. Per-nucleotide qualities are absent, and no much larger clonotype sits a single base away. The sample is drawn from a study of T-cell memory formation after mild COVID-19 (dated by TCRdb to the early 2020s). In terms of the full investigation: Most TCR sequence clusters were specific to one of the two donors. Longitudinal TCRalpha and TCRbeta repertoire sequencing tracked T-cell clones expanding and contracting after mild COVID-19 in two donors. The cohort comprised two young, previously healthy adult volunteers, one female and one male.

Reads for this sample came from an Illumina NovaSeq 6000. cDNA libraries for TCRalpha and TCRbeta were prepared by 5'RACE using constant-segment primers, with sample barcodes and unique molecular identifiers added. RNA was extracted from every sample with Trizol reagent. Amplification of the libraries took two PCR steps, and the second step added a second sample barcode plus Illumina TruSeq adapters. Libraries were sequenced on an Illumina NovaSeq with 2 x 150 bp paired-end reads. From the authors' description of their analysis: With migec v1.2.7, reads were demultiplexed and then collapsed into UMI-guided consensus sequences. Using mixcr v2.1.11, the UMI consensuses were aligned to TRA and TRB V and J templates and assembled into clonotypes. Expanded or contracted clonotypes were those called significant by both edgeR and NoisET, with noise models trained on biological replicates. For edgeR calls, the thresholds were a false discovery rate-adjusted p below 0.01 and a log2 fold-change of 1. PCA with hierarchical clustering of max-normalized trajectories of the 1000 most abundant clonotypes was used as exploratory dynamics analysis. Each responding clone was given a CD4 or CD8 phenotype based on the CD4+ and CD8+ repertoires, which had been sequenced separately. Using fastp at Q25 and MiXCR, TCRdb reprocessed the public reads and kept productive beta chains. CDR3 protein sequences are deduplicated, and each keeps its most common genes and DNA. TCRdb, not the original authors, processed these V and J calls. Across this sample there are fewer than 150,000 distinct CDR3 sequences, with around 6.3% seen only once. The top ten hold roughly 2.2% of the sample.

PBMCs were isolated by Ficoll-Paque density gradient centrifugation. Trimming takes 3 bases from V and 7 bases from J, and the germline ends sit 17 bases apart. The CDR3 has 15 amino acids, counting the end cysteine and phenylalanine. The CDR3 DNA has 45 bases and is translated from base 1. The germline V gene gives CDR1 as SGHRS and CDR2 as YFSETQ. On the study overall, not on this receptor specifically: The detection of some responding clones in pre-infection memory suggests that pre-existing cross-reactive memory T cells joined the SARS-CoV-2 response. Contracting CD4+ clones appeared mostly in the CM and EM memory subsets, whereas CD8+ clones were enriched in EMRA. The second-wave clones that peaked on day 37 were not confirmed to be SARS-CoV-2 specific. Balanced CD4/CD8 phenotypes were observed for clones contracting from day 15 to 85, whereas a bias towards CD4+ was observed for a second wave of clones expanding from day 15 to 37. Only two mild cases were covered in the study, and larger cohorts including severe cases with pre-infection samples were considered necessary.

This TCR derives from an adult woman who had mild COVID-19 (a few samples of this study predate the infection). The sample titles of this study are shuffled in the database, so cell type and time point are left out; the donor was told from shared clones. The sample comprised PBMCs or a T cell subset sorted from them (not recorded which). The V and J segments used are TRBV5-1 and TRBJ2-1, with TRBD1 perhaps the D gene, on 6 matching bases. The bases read TGCGCCAGCAGCTCAGGGGCAGGGGCTCCTAATGAGCAGTTCTTC. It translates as CASSSGAGAPNEQFF.